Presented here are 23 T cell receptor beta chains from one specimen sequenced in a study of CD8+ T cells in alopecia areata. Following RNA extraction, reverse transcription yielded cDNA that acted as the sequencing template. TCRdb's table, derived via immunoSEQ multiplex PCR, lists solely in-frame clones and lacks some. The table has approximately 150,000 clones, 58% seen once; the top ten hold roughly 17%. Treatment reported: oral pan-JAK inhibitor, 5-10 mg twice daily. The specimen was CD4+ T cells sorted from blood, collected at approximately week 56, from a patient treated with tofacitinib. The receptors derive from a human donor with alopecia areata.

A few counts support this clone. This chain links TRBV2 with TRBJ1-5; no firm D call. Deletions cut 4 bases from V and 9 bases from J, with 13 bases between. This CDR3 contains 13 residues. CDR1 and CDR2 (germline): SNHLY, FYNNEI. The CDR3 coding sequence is TGTGCCAGCAGTGGCAGTGGAGATACGCCCCAGCATTTT. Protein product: CASSGSGDTPQHF.

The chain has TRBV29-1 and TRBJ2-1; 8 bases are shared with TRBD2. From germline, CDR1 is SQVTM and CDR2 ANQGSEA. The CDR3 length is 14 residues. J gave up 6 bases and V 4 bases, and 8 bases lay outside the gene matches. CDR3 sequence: CSVAGGGVGNEQFF. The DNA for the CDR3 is TGCAGCGTTGCGGGAGGGGGTGTCGGCAATGAGCAGTTCTTC.

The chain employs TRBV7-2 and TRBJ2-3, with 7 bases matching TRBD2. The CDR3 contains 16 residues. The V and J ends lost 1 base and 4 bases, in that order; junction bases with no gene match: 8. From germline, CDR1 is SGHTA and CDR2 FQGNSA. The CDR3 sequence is CASSLVRGIWADTQYF. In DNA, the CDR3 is TGTGCCAGCAGCTTAGTGCGGGGGATCTGGGCAGATACGCAGTATTTT.

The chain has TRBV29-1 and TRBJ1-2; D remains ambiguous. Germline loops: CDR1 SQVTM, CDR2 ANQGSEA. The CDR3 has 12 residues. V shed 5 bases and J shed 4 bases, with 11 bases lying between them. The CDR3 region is CSVPQYFYGYTF. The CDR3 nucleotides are TGCAGCGTTCCACAGTATTTCTATGGCTACACCTTC.

The DNA of the CDR3 is TGTGCCAGCAGTGTTGACAGGGGAAATGGCTACACCTTC. The encoded protein is CASSVDRGNGYTF. V is TRBV2 and J is TRBJ1-2, with TRBD1 identical over 8 bases. There are 13 residues in the CDR3. Trimming took 4 bases from V and 6 from J; bases not matched to a gene: 4. Germline CDR1 reads SNHLY; CDR2 reads FYNNEI.

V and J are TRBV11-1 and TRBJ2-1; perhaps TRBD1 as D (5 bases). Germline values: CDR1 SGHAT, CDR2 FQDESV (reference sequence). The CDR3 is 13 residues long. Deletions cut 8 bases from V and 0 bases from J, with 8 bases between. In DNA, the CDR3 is TGTGCCAGCGGCGACAGCTCCTACAATGAGCAGTTCTTC. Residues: CASGDSSYNEQFF.

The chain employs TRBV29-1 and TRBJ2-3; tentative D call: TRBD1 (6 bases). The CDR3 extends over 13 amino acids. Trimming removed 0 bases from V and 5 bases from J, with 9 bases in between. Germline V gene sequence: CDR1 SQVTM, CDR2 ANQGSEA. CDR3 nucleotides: TGCAGCGTTGAAGACCGGACAGTAGATACGCAGTATTTT. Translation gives CSVEDRTVDTQYF.

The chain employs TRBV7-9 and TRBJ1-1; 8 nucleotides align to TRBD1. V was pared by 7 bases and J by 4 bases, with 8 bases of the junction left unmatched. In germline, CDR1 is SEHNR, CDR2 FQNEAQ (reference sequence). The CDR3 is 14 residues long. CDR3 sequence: CASTPTGVGTEAFF. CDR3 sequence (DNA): TGTGCCAGCACCCCGACAGGGGTGGGCACTGAAGCTTTCTTT.

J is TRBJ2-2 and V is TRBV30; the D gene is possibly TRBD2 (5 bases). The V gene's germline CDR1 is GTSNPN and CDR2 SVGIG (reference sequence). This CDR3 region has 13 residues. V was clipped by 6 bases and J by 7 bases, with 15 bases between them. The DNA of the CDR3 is TGTGCCTGTCCCTTCGGGGTTAACGGGGAGCTGTTTTTT. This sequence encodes CACPFGVNGELFF.

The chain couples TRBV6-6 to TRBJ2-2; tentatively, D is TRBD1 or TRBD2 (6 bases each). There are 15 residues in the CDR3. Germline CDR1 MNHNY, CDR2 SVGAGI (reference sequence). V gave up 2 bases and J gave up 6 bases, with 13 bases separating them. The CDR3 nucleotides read TGTGCCAGCAGTTACAAGTGGGGGGCCTCCGGGGAGCTGTTTTTT. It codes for CASSYKWGASGELFF.

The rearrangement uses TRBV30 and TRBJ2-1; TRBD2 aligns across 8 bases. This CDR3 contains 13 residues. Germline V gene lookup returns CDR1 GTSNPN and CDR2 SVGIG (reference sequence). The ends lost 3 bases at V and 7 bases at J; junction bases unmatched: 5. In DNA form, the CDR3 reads TGTGCCTGGAGGAGAGCGGGGGTAAATGAGCAGTTCTTC. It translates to CAWRRAGVNEQFF.

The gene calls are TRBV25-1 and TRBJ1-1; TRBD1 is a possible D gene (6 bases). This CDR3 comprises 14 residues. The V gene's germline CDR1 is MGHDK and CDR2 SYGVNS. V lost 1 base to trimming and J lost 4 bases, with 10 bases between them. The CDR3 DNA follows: TGTGCCAGCAGTGAATGGGCAGGGGTCACTGAAGCTTTCTTT. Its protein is CASSEWAGVTEAFF.

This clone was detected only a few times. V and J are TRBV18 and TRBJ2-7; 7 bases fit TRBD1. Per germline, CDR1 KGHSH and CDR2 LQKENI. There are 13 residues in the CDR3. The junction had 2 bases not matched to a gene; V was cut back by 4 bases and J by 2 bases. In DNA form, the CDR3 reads TGTGCCAGCTCACGGGACAGTACCTACGAGCAGTACTTC. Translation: CASSRDSTYEQYF. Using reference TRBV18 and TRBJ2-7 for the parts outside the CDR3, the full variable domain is NAGVMQNPRHLVRRRGQEARLRCSPMKGHSHVYWYRQLPEEGLKFMVYLQKENIIDESGMPKERFSAEFPKEGPSILRIQQVVRGDSAAYFCASSRDSTYEQYFGPGTRLTVT.

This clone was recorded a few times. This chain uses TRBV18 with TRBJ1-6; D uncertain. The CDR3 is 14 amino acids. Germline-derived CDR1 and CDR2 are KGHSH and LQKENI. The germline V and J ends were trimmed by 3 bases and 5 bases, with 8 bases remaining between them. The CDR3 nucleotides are TGTGCCAGCTCACCGGTGACTAATAATTCACCCCTCCACTTT. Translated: CASSPVTNNSPLHF.

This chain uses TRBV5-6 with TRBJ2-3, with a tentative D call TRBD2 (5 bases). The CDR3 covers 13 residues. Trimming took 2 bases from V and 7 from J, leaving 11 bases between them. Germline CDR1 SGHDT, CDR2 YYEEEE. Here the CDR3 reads CASSFWEQNTQYF. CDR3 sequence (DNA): TGTGCCAGCAGCTTTTGGGAGCAGAATACGCAGTATTTT. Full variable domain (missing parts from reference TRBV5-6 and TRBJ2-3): DAGVTQSPTHLIKTRGQQVTLRCSPKSGHDTVSWYQQALGQGPQFIFQYYEEEERQRGNFPDRFSGHQFPNYSSELNVNALLLGDSALYLCASSFWEQNTQYFGPGTRLTVL.

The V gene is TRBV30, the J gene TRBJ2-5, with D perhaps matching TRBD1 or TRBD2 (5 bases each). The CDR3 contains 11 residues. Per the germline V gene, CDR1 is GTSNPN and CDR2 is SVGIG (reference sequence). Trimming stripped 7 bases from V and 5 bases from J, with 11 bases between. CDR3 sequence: CAYTGAETQYF. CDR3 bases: TGTGCCTACACCGGGGCCGAGACCCAGTACTTC.

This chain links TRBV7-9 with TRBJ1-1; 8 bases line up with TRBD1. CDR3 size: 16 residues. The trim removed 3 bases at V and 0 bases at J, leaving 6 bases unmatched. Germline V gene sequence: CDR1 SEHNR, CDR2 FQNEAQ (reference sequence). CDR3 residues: CASSFDRGIMNTEAFF. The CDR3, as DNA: TGTGCCAGCAGCTTTGACAGGGGAATCATGAACACTGAAGCTTTCTTT.

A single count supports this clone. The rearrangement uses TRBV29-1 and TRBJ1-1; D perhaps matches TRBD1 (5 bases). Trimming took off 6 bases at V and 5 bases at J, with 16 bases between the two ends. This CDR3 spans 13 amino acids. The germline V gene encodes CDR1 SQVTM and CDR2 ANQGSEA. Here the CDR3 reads CSVGRQMGTEAFF. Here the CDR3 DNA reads TGCAGCGTAGGAAGACAGATGGGGACTGAAGCTTTCTTT.

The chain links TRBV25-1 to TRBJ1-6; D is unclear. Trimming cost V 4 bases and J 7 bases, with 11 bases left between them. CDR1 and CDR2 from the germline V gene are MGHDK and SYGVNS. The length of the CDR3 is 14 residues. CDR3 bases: TGTGCCAGCAGTGGACCCTTAGGAAATTCACCCCTCCACTTT. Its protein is CASSGPLGNSPLHF.

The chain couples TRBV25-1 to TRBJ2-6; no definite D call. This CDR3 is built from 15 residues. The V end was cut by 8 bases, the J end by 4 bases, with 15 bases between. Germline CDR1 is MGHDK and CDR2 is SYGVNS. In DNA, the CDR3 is TGTGCCAGCTCGCTCCTCCGAGAAGGGGCCAACGTCCTGACTTTC. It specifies CASSLLREGANVLTF.

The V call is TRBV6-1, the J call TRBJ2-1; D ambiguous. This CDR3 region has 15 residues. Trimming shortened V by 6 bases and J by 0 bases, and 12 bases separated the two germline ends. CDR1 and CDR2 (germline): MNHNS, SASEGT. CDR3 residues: CASSLDGSSYNEQFF. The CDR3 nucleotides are TGTGCCAGCAGCTTGGACGGAAGCTCCTACAATGAGCAGTTCTTC.

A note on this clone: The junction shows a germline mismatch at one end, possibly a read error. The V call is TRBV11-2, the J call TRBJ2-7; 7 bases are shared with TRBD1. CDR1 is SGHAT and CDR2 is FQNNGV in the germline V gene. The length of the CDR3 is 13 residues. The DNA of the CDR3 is TGTGCCAGCAGCTTGGGGAGAACAGGGGCCCTGCACTTC. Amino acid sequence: CASSLGRTGALHF.

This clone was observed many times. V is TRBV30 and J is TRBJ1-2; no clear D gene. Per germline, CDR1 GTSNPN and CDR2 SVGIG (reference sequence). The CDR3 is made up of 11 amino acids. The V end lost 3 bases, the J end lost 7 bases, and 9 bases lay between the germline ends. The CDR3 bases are TGTGCCTGGAGATGGGATTCTGGCTACACCTTC. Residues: CAWRWDSGYTF. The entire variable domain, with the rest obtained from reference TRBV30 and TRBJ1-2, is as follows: SQTIHQWPATLVQPVGSPLSLECTVEGTSNPNLYWYRQAAGRGLQLLFYSVGIGQISSEVPQNLSASRPQDRQFILSSKKLLLSDSGFYLCAWRWDSGYTFGSGTRLTVV.